A selection of T cell receptor beta chains follows, all from one sample in a study of cytomegalovirus exposure and HLA in healthy donors. The assay was immunoSEQ multiplex PCR, and TCRdb's table has in-frame clones only and misses some. Among 100,000 to 150,000 clones, 70% to 80% were seen once, and the ten largest hold around 3.9%. Sequencing was performed on PBMCs. The receptors originated from a man aged 40-49 years in good health and CMV-seronegative. Both conserved end residues are part of each CDR3. D genes are given only for firm matches. Only some rows state a clone size, as once, few, many or a class for expanded clones.

TRBV28	.	.	TRBJ1-5	CASSPFRGRGTQPQHF	TGTGCCAGCAGTCCCTTCCGGGGTAGAGGAACTCAGCCCCAGCATTTT
TRBV2	.	.	TRBJ1-2	CASSDDSSRGYTF	TGTGCCAGCAGTGACGACTCTTCCCGGGGCTACACCTTC
TRBV18	.	once	TRBJ1-2	CASSPRGDGYTF	TGTGCCAGCTCACCTAGGGGCGATGGCTACACCTTC
TRBV25-1	.	few	TRBJ2-1	CASSVGARDEQFF	TGTGCCAGCAGTGTAGGGGCCAGGGATGAGCAGTTCTTC
TRBV5-6	TRBD1	.	TRBJ2-3	CASSLVPGGAADTQYF	TGTGCCAGCAGCTTGGTCCCAGGGGGCGCAGCGGATACGCAGTATTTT
TRBV27	TRBD1	.	TRBJ1-1	CASKTLDRAPMNTEAFF	TGTGCCAGCAAAACTCTCGACAGGGCCCCTATGAACACTGAAGCTTTCTTT
TRBV5-8	.	.	TRBJ1-3	CASSYRTNGNTIYF	TGTGCCAGCAGCTACCGGACAAATGGAAACACCATATATTTT
TRBV28	TRBD1	.	TRBJ2-7	CASSSSRGQGAVHEQYF	TGTGCCAGCAGTTCCTCCCGGGGACAGGGGGCGGTCCACGAGCAGTACTTC
TRBV9	TRBD2	.	TRBJ2-5	CASTSTGGQETQYF	TGTGCCAGCACTTCGACGGGGGGACAAGAGACCCAGTACTTC
TRBV18	.	.	TRBJ1-1	CASSPRENTEAFF	TGTGCCAGCTCACCCAGGGAGAACACTGAAGCTTTCTTT
TRBV15	.	.	TRBJ2-7	CATSTGPSYEQYF	TGTGCCACCAGCACAGGGCCTTCCTACGAGCAGTACTTC
TRBV10-1	TRBD1	.	TRBJ1-1	CASSENAPDRENTEAFF	TGCGCCAGCAGTGAAAACGCCCCGGACAGGGAAAACACTGAAGCTTTCTTT
TRBV21-1	.	.	TRBJ2-4	CASSESSRKNIQYF	TGTGCCAGCAGCGAAAGCTCGAGGAAAAACATTCAGTACTTC
TRBV15	TRBD1	.	TRBJ1-5	CATSRVGTGSQPQHF	TGTGCCACCAGCAGAGTAGGGACAGGGAGTCAGCCCCAGCATTTT
TRBV7-7	.	.	TRBJ2-5	CASSLGQVETQYF	TGTGCTAGCAGCTTAGGTCAGGTTGAGACCCAGTACTTC
TRBV27	TRBD2	.	TRBJ2-2	CASSYLAGGTRGTGELFF	TGTGCCAGCAGTTATCTAGCGGGGGGGACCCGAGGCACCGGGGAGCTGTTTTTT
TRBV5-5	.	.	TRBJ1-6	CASSLWGGKNSPLHF	TGTGCCAGCAGCTTGTGGGGGGGAAAGAATTCACCCCTCCACTTT
TRBV7-8	TRBD1	.	TRBJ1-1	CASSPRDRGHTEAFF	TGTGCCAGCAGCCCGCGGGACAGGGGTCACACTGAAGCTTTCTTT
TRBV11-2	TRBD1	once	TRBJ1-6	CASSAKQGARGGSSPLHF	TGTGCCAGCAGCGCAAAACAGGGGGCGCGGGGAGGTAGTTCACCCCTCCACTTT
TRBV30	TRBD1	.	TRBJ1-2	CAWSVGRTGPFGYTF	TGTGCCTGGAGTGTAGGAAGGACAGGCCCTTTTGGCTACACCTTC
TRBV6-1	.	few	TRBJ2-2	CASSENSGNTGELFF	TGTGCCAGCAGTGAAAATAGCGGGAACACCGGGGAGCTGTTTTTT
TRBV7-2	TRBD2	.	TRBJ2-3	CASRLIAGGPDTQYF	TGTGCCAGCAGACTAATAGCGGGGGGACCAGATACGCAGTATTTT
TRBV4-3	.	once	TRBJ1-1	CASNTEGEMNTEAFF	TGCGCCAGCAACACGGAGGGAGAAATGAACACTGAAGCTTTCTTT
TRBV7-8	.	.	TRBJ2-7	CASSSRADAEQYF	TGTGCCAGCTCCTCCCGAGCGGACGCGGAGCAGTACTTC
TRBV27	TRBD1	few	TRBJ2-3	CASSLRGQGDYTDTQYF	TGTGCCAGCAGTTTACGGGGACAGGGAGATTACACAGATACGCAGTATTTT
TRBV7-9	TRBD1	.	TRBJ1-5	CASSGGQGRNQPQHF	TGTGCCAGCAGCGGGGGACAGGGTAGGAATCAGCCCCAGCATTTT
TRBV27	.	.	TRBJ1-5	CASSLFGQGKDYGRIQPQHF	TGTGCCAGCAGTTTATTTGGGCAGGGAAAGGATTATGGAAGGATCCAGCCCCAGCATTTT
TRBV30	.	.	TRBJ1-4	CAWSVLAGNEKLFF	TGTGCCTGGAGTGTACTCGCAGGGAATGAAAAACTGTTTTTT
TRBV10-2	.	.	TRBJ1-5	CASSGGGVNQPQHF	TGCGCCAGCAGTGGAGGGGGTGTCAATCAGCCCCAGCATTTT
TRBV9	TRBD1	.	TRBJ2-3	CASSPPRGSTISTDTQYF	TGTGCCAGCAGCCCTCCCAGGGGGAGCACCATTAGCACAGATACGCAGTATTTT
TRBV7-6	TRBD1	few	TRBJ2-7	CASSSTGTESEQYF	TGTGCCAGCAGCTCAACCGGGACAGAAAGCGAGCAGTACTTC
TRBV5-1	.	few	TRBJ1-2	CASSPRGLDGYTF	TGCGCCAGCAGCCCGCGAGGGTTAGATGGCTACACCTTC
TRBV11-2	.	once	TRBJ2-7	CASSARTGSSYEQYF	TGTGCCAGCAGCGCCCGAACGGGGAGCTCCTACGAGCAGTACTTC
TRBV19	TRBD1	.	TRBJ2-3	CASSIGQGALDTQYF	TGTGCCAGTAGCATTGGACAGGGGGCATTGGATACGCAGTATTTT
TRBV6-4	.	.	TRBJ2-5	CASSVGREETQYF	TGTGCCAGCAGTGTGGGCCGAGAAGAGACCCAGTACTTC
TRBV14	.	.	TRBJ1-2	CASSPGPNYGYTF	TGTGCCAGCAGCCCGGGTCCTAACTATGGCTACACCTTC
TRBV7-9	.	.	TRBJ1-6	CASSPGLSSYNSPLHF	TGTGCCAGCAGCCCTGGCCTCAGCTCCTATAATTCACCCCTCCACTTT
TRBV28	TRBD1	few	TRBJ2-6	CASSTGEASGANVLTF	TGTGCCAGCAGTACAGGGGAAGCTAGCGGGGCCAACGTCCTGACTTTC
TRBV5-1	.	.	TRBJ1-3	CASSTAGPSGNTIYF	TGCGCCAGCAGCACGGCAGGGCCCTCTGGAAACACCATATATTTT
TRBV27	.	.	TRBJ2-2	CASSHRDTGELFF	TGTGCCAGCAGTCACAGGGATACCGGGGAGCTGTTTTTT
TRBV7-2	.	.	TRBJ2-1	CASSLGLNNEQFF	TGTGCCAGCAGCTTAGGGCTTAACAATGAGCAGTTCTTC
TRBV21-1	.	.	TRBJ1-5	CASSRRRRKNQPQHF	TGTGCCAGCAGCAGGCGAAGGAGAAAAAATCAGCCCCAGCATTTT
TRBV6-5	.	.	TRBJ1-1	CASIRGTEAFF	TGTGCCAGCATTAGGGGCACTGAAGCTTTCTTT
TRBV5-1	.	.	TRBJ1-1	CASSFSGNTEAFF	TGCGCCAGCAGCTTTTCGGGGAACACTGAAGCTTTCTTT
TRBV6-5	TRBD1	once	TRBJ1-1	CASSFTGDLMNTEAFF	TGTGCCAGCAGTTTCACAGGGGACCTCATGAACACTGAAGCTTTCTTT
TRBV6-1	.	.	TRBJ2-7	CASSGGSPSSYEQYF	TGTGCCAGCAGTGGTGGGAGCCCCAGCTCCTACGAGCAGTACTTC
TRBV5-1	.	.	TRBJ1-6	CASSLSGFSPLHF	TGCGCCAGCAGCTTGTCAGGATTTTCACCCCTCCACTTT
TRBV5-1	.	.	TRBJ2-1	CASSLDSLTYNEQFF	TGCGCCAGCAGCTTGGACTCGTTAACCTACAATGAGCAGTTCTTC
TRBV7-2	.	few	TRBJ2-7	CASSFGGSSSYEQYF	TGTGCCAGCAGCTTCGGCGGTTCTAGCTCCTACGAGCAGTACTTC
TRBV7-2	TRBD1	.	TRBJ2-7	CASSSDRASGYEQYF	TGTGCCAGCAGCTCGGACAGGGCGTCAGGGTACGAGCAGTACTTC
TRBV7-3	TRBD1	.	TRBJ2-6	CASSRDRGTGANVLTF	TGTGCCAGCTCAAGGGACAGGGGGACTGGGGCCAACGTCCTGACTTTC